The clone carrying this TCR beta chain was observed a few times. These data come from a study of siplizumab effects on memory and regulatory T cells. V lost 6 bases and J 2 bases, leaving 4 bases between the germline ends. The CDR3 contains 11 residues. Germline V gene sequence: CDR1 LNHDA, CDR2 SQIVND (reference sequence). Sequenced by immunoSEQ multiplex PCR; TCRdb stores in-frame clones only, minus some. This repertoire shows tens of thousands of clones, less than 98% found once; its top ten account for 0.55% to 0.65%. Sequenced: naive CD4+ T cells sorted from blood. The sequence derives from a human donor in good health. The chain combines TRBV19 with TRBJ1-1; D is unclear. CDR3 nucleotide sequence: TGTGCCAGTAGCGCCAACACTGAAGCTTTCTTT. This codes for CASSANTEAFF.